These 22 T cell receptor beta chains were all obtained from the same sample, sequenced in a study of T cells in Graves' hyperthyroidism and ophthalmopathy. The TCR beta CDR3 regions underwent amplification using RNA transcripts as the source. The HTBI primer set served for first-round RT-PCR of the TCR CDR3. Each CDR3 protein is one row after TCRdb ran MiXCR on the multiplex PCR reads. The sample records about 570,000 distinct CDR3 sequences, around 46% being singletons. The specimen was peripheral blood or thyroid tissue (not recorded which). Receptors originate from an adult woman with Graves' disease, either hyperthyroidism or ophthalmopathy (not recorded which).

This clonotype occurred many times. The chain links TRBV29-1 to TRBJ1-1; D is uncertain. Per germline, CDR1 SQVTM and CDR2 ANQGSEA. The V and J ends lost 1 base and 0 bases respectively, with 6 bases between them. The CDR3 is 13 amino acids. Here the CDR3 reads CSVEVGVNTEAFF. The CDR3 nucleotides are TGCAGCGTTGAAGTTGGGGTGAACACTGAAGCTTTCTTT.

This rearrangement joins TRBV20-1 to TRBJ1-5; D possibly corresponds to TRBD1 (5 bases). Germline-derived CDR1 and CDR2 are DFQATT and SNEGSKA (reference sequence). Deletions cut 5 bases from V and 0 bases from J, with 8 bases between. The CDR3 consists of 13 residues. The CDR3 sequence is CSAVGGSNQPQHF. In nucleotides, the CDR3 is TGCAGTGCTGTGGGGGGTAGCAATCAGCCCCAGCATTTT.

Ten or more counts support this clonotype. This chain connects TRBV7-9 to TRBJ1-2; D ambiguous. V was clipped by 1 base and J by 4 bases, with 13 bases between them. From germline, CDR1 is SEHNR and CDR2 FQNEAQ (reference sequence). The CDR3 extends over 15 amino acids. Here the CDR3 DNA reads TGTGCCAGCAGCTTAGGACACCCTGATAGCTATGGCTACACCTTC. It translates to CASSLGHPDSYGYTF.

This clonotype was observed many times. The rearrangement links TRBV4-1 to TRBJ1-4; no clear D. V lost 1 base, J lost 0 bases, and 6 bases lay in between. The CDR3 extends over 15 amino acids. Per germline, CDR1 MGHRA and CDR2 YSYEKL. Here the CDR3 DNA reads TGCGCCAGCAGCCAAGGGACTGCAACTAATGAAAAACTGTTTTTT. As protein: CASSQGTATNEKLFF.

This clonotype has only a few counts. The chain couples TRBV7-9 to TRBJ1-1, with D unclear. With 5 bases removed from V and 6 bases from J, the gap between germline ends came to 13 bases. The CDR3 consists of 13 residues. Germline CDR1 reads SEHNR; CDR2 reads FQNEAQ (reference sequence). The CDR3 bases are TGTGCCAGCAGCCAAGCAGGCGGAGCTGAAGCTTTCTTT. Its translation: CASSQAGGAEAFF.

By share, this clonotype ranks as medium-sized. The J gene is TRBJ2-2, the V gene TRBV7-6; no definite D call. V dropped 1 base and J dropped 0 bases, with 15 bases sitting between them. Germline V gene lookup returns CDR1 SGHVS and CDR2 FNYEAQ. The CDR3 has 18 residues. CDR3 loop: CASSLVLPGPTNTGELFF. The DNA for the CDR3 is TGTGCCAGCAGCTTAGTACTTCCGGGTCCCACGAACACCGGGGAGCTGTTTTTT.

This chain uses TRBV10-3 with TRBJ2-2; tentatively, D is TRBD2 (5 bases). Trimming stripped 0 bases from V and 5 bases from J, with 10 bases between. Germline V CDR1 and CDR2: ENHRY, SYGVKD. CDR3 length equals 15 residues. CDR3 sequence reads: CAISESSGMTGELFF. The CDR3 DNA follows: TGTGCCATCAGTGAGTCGTCGGGGATGACCGGGGAGCTGTTTTTT.

This clonotype has just a few counts. The rearrangement uses TRBV5-4 and TRBJ2-6, with D possibly being TRBD1 or TRBD2 (5 bases each). The CDR3 length is 16 residues. Per germline, CDR1 SGHNT and CDR2 YYREEE (reference sequence). V was shortened by 0 bases and J by 4 bases, with 11 bases between the two germline ends. The CDR3 loop reads CASSLAKGTGANVLTF. CDR3 in DNA: TGTGCCAGCAGCTTGGCGAAGGGGACGGGGGCCAACGTCCTGACTTTC.

The rearrangement joins TRBV27 to TRBJ2-7, with 9 nucleotides matching TRBD2. The CDR3 totals 15 residues. Trimming cost V 2 bases and J 2 bases; bases outside gene matches: 4. Per germline, CDR1 MNHEY and CDR2 SMNVEV (reference sequence). The CDR3 DNA reads as TGTGCCAGCAGTTTAAGGGCGGGAGGGCCCTACGAGCAGTACTTC. It encodes CASSLRAGGPYEQYF.

The V and J genes are TRBV5-1 and TRBJ1-3, with 7 bases identical to TRBD1. This CDR3 is built from 16 residues. V lost 7 bases and J lost 3; bases outside the gene matches: 13. Germline lookup yields CDR1 SGHRS and CDR2 YFSETQ. DNA for the CDR3: TGCGCCAGCCGCCCCGGGGAGGGGGCAGGTGGAAACACCATATATTTT. Amino acids: CASRPGEGAGGNTIYF.

About this clonotype itself: As the CDR3 is not closed by the conserved phenylalanine or tryptophan, this likely results from a read error. This chain connects TRBV28 to TRBJ1-4; D ambiguous. From germline, CDR1 is MDHEN and CDR2 SYDVKM. The CDR3 has 14 residues. Deletions cut 3 bases from V and 4 bases from J, with 9 bases between. CDR3 residues: CASSFEVFNEKLFL. CDR3 coding DNA: TGTGCCAGCAGTTTCGAGGTTTTTAATGAAAAACTGTTTCTT.

In this sample, this clonotype turned up a few times. A junction boundary mismatches the germline segment, possibly from a read error. The chain has TRBV7-7 and TRBJ2-3; 7 bases are a match to TRBD2. CDR1 is SSHAT and CDR2 is FNYEAQ in the germline V gene (reference sequence). The CDR3 totals 22 residues. The CDR3 loop is CASSLVQASRQRAGPVTDTQYF. The DNA of the CDR3 is TGTGCTAGCAGCTTAGTACAAGCGAGCAGACAGAGAGCGGGACCTGTCACAGATACGCAGTATTTT.

The chain combines TRBV19 with TRBJ1-5; D is perhaps TRBD1 (6 bases). With 5 bases removed from V and 11 bases from J, the gap between germline ends came to 19 bases. This CDR3 has 14 residues. Per the germline V gene, CDR1 is LNHDA and CDR2 is SQIVND (reference sequence). The CDR3 DNA reads as TGTGCCAGTAGTTACGACAGGCCCGGGGAGACCCAGCATTTT. Translation: CASSYDRPGETQHF. Using reference TRBV19 and TRBJ1-5 for the parts outside the CDR3, the full variable domain is DGGITQSPKYLFRKEGQNVTLSCEQNLNHDAMYWYRQDPGQGLRLIYYSQIVNDFQKGDIAEGYSVSREKKESFPLTVTSAQKNPTAFYLCASSYDRPGETQHFGDGTRLSIL.

This clonotype has a count of ten or more. This chain uses TRBV7-6 with TRBJ1-1; no clear D gene. Trimming took 0 bases from V and 1 from J, leaving 6 bases between them. This CDR3 is built from 14 residues. CDR1 SGHVS and CDR2 FNYEAQ come from the germline V gene. CDR3 bases: TGTGCCAGCAGCTTAGCATACAAGAACACTGAAGCTTTCTTT. Translation gives CASSLAYKNTEAFF. The entire variable domain, with the rest obtained from reference TRBV7-6 and TRBJ1-1, is as follows: GAGVSQSPRYKVTKRGQDVALRCDPISGHVSLYWYRQALGQGPEFLTYFNYEAQQDKSGLPNDRFSAERPEGSISTLTIQRTEQRDSAMYRCASSLAYKNTEAFFGQGTRLTVV.

The rearrangement uses TRBV27 and TRBJ1-5, with D tentatively TRBD1 (5 bases). The CDR3 covers 14 residues. With 3 bases removed from V and 3 bases from J, the gap between germline ends came to 9 bases. The germline V gene has CDR1 MNHEY and CDR2 SMNVEV (reference sequence). Here the CDR3 DNA reads TGTGCCAGCAGTTTTTTGGACAACAATCAGCCCCAGCATTTT. This encodes CASSFLDNNQPQHF.

J is TRBJ1-6 and V is TRBV4-3, with 9 bases matching TRBD1. The CDR3 covers 14 residues. Germline CDR1 LGHNA, CDR2 YSLEER. J was trimmed by 9 bases and V by 0 bases; bases with no gene match: 0. This chain's CDR3 is CASSQEDRGSPLHF. For the CDR3, the DNA is TGCGCCAGCAGCCAAGAGGACAGGGGTTCACCCCTCCACTTT.

This clonotype occurred many times. The chain has TRBV5-1 and TRBJ1-2; no clear D gene. The CDR3 loop spans 14 amino acids. V gave up 2 bases and J gave up 6 bases, with 14 bases separating them. The germline V gene has CDR1 SGHRS and CDR2 YFSETQ. The chain's CDR3 is CASSLHGPVDGYTF. CDR3 nucleotide sequence: TGCGCCAGCAGCTTACATGGTCCCGTCGATGGCTACACCTTC.

The V call is TRBV12-3 or TRBV12-4, the J call TRBJ2-2; D gene ambiguous. The V end was cut by 3 bases, the J end by 10 bases, with 12 bases between. This CDR3 has 13 amino acids. The CDR3 sequence: CASSFRQFKELFF. CDR3 DNA sequence: TGTGCCAGCAGTTTCCGTCAGTTCAAGGAGCTGTTTTTT.

The chain couples TRBV20-1 to TRBJ2-7; D may be TRBD1 or TRBD2 (7 bases each). The germline gives CDR1 DFQATT, CDR2 SNEGSKA (reference sequence). Trimming removed 3 bases from V and 3 bases from J, with 18 bases in between. CDR3 length: 15 amino acids. The CDR3: CSAREGEGQLYEQYF. The CDR3 nucleotides are TGCAGTGCTAGGGAGGGGGAGGGACAGCTCTACGAGCAGTACTTC.

This clonotype was seen once. Mismatch with germline at one junction end may stem from a read error. The V and J genes are TRBV24-1 and TRBJ1-1, with D uncertain. The CDR3 consists of 12 residues. CDR1 is KGHDR, CDR2 SFDVKD, per germline. The DNA of the CDR3 is TGTGCCACCGGTGATTTGACACCGGTTGTTTTCTTC. This codes for CATGDLTPVVFF.

A few counts support this clonotype. The chain uses TRBV29-1 and TRBJ2-7, with a tentative D call TRBD1 (6 bases). The germline V gene encodes CDR1 SQVTM and CDR2 ANQGSEA. CDR3 size: 12 residues. V lost 6 bases, J lost 2 bases, and 11 bases lay in between. The CDR3 region is CSVQTGTYEQYF. The DNA for the CDR3 is TGCAGCGTGCAAACAGGGACCTACGAGCAGTACTTC.

V and J are TRBV7-2 and TRBJ1-6, with 7 bases matching TRBD1. This CDR3 region has 16 residues. Germline V gene lookup returns CDR1 SGHTA and CDR2 FQGNSA. J gave up 0 bases and V 9 bases, and 8 bases lay outside the gene matches. CDR3 amino acids: CASSPGQHSYNSPLHF. DNA for the CDR3: TGTGCCAGTAGCCCGGGACAGCACTCCTATAATTCACCCCTCCACTTT.